This T cell receptor beta chain was captured by sequencing in a study of identical twins. A single record per CDR3 protein comes from TCRdb applying MiXCR to the 5' RACE reads. The profile covers about 890,000 distinct CDR3 sequences, with 9% to 15% appearing a single time and 1.5% to 2% taken by the ten largest. This clonotype was counted only a few times. The target antigen is unknown. Study-level points and caveats: The study reached conclusions through statistical analysis that was cross-sectional, not following the same donors. The abundant beta clonotypes from cord blood had fewer insertions, and memory repertoires had none of this. Some out-of-frame alpha sequences were shared by twins, and these showed excess low generation probability.

There are 13 residues in the CDR3. CDR1 and CDR2 from the germline V gene are LNHDA and SQIVND (reference sequence). The V and J ends lost 6 bases and 2 bases respectively, with 8 bases between them. The same sample was also studied in work on yellow fever vaccine responses in identical twins.

The clonotype was recovered from a woman aged 18-29 years in good health. The sample was PBMCs. The rearrangement uses TRBV19 and TRBJ2-1; D gene uncertain. Here the CDR3 DNA reads TGTGCCAGTAGGGACGACACCTACAATGAGCAGTTCTTC. Translation: CASRDDTYNEQFF.